The TCR beta chain under discussion was sequenced for a study of T cell responses to AZD1222 COVID-19 vaccine. To note about this clone: No antigen is known for it.

Measured with immunoSEQ multiplex PCR; TCRdb has only the in-frame clones, and not every one. The table includes roughly 150,000 clones, approximately 94% detected once. Broader study findings: Donors were chiefly white British, with a greater number of females, and clonal diversity was perhaps underestimated.

With 4 bases removed from V and 2 bases from J, the gap between germline ends came to 8 bases. There are 13 residues in the CDR3. The germline gives CDR1 LGHNA, CDR2 YNFKEQ. The source was peripheral blood, collected on day 0 of AZD1222 vaccination. The source of this sequence is an adult in good health. The chain carries TRBV4-2 and TRBJ1-1; maybe TRBD1 (5 bases). The CDR3 DNA reads as TGTGCCAGCAGCCCCGACAGTAACACTGAAGCTTTCTTT. Its translation: CASSPDSNTEAFF.